This record covers a single TCR beta chain. Its cognate antigen is unknown. Trimming took off 7 bases at V and 0 bases at J, with 13 bases between the two ends. CDR3 length: 15 amino acids. The germline CDR1 and CDR2 sequences are SGHVS and FNYEAQ. The data are from a study of T cells in Graves' hyperthyroidism and ophthalmopathy. Turning to the study itself: Peripheral blood was secured at the point of initial diagnosis, before any treatment.

Study-wide results and caveats: The majority of expanded thyroid clonotypes above 0.001 also appeared in blood.

Stable disease denoted Graves' hyperthyroidism without ophthalmopathy progression within 18 months. Diagnostic decisions used clinical symptoms, serum thyroxine and TRAb, thyroid ultrasound and orbital computed tomography. Using RNA transcripts as the source, TCR beta CDR3 regions were amplified. First-round RT-PCR targeting the TCR CDR3 was performed with the HTBI primer set. TCRdb reanalysed the multiplex PCR reads using MiXCR and keeps one entry per CDR3 protein. The sample records hundreds of thousands of distinct CDR3 sequences, about a third being singletons. The source material was blood. This clonotype originated in a woman aged 40 to 50 with Graves' hyperthyroidism. The J gene is TRBJ1-5, the V gene TRBV7-6; no firm D call. In DNA, the CDR3 is TGTGCCAGCACTAGAGGGTCATATAGCAATCAGCCCCAGCATTTT. Protein sequence: CASTRGSYSNQPQHF.